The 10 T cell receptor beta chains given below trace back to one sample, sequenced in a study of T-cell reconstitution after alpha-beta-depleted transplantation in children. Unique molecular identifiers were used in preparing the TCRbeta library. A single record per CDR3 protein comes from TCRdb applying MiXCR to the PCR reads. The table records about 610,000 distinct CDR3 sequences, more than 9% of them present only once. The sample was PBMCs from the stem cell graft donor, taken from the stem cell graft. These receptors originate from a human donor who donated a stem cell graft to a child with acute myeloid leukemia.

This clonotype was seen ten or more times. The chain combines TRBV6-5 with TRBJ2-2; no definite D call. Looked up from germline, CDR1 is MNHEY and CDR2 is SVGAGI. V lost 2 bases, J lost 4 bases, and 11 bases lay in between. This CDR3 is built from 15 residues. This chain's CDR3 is CASSYTGGVTGELFF. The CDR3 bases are TGTGCCAGCAGTTACACCGGTGGGGTCACCGGGGAGCTGTTTTTT.

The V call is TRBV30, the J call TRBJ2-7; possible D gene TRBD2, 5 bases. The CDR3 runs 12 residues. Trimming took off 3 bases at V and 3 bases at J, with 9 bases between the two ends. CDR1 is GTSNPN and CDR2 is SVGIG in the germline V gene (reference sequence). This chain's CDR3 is CAWSGVNYEQYF. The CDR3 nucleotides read TGTGCCTGGAGCGGGGTTAACTACGAGCAGTACTTC.

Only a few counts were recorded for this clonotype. The CDR3 DNA reads TGTGCCATCAGTGAACCTAGCGGGAGCCCCTACGAGCAGTACTTC. It yields the protein CAISEPSGSPYEQYF. The chain joins TRBV10-3 to TRBJ2-7; the match to TRBD2 covers 10 bases. The CDR3 is made up of 15 amino acids. Germline CDR1 and CDR2: ENHRY and SYGVKD. Trimming removed 3 bases from V and 2 bases from J; junction bases left unmatched: 4.

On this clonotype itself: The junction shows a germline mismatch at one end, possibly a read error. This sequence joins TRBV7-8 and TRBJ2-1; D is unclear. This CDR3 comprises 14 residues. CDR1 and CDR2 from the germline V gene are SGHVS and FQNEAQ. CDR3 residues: CASSPGQLYYEQFF. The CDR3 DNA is TGTGCCAGCAGCCCCGGCCAGCTCTACTATGAGCAGTTCTTC.

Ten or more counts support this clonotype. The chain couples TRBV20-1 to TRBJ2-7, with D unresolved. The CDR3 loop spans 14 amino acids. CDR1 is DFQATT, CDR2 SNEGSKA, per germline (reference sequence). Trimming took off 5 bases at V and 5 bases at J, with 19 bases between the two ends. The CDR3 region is CSASPLRVAHEQYF. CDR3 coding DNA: TGCAGTGCTTCCCCCCTGCGAGTTGCCCACGAGCAGTACTTC.

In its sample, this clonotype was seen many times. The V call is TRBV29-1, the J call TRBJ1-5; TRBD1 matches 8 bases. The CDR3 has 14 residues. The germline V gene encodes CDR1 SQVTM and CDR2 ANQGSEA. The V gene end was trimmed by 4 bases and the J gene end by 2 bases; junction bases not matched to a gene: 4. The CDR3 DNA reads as TGCAGCGTTGTTACAGGGGGGGGCAATCAGCCCCAGCATTTT. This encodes CSVVTGGGNQPQHF.

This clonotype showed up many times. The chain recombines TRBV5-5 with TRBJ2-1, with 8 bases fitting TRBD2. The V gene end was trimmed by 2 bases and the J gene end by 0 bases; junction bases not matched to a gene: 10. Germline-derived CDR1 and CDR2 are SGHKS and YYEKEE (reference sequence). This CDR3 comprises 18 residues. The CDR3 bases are TGTGCCAGCAGCTTACGAAGTAGCGGGGTACCCTCCTACAATGAGCAGTTCTTC. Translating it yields CASSLRSSGVPSYNEQFF.

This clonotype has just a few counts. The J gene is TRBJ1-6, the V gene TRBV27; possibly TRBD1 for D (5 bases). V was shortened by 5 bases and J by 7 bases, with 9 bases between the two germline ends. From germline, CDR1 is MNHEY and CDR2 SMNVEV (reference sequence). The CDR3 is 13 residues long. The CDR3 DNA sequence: TGTGCCAGCAGTCGGGGGAGGAATTCACCCCTCCACTTT. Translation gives CASSRGRNSPLHF.

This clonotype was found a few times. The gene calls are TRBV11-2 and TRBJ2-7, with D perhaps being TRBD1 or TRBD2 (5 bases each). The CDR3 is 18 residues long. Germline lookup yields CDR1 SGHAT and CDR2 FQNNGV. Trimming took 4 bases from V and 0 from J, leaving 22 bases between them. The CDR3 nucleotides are TGTGCCAGCAGCTCCTCTCCTAGGGGCTTAGCGAACTCCTACGAGCAGTACTTC. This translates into CASSSSPRGLANSYEQYF. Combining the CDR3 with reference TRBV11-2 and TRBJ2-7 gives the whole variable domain EAGVAQSPRYKIIEKRQSVAFWCNPISGHATLYWYQQILGQGPKLLIQFQNNGVVDDSQLPKDRFSAERLKGVDSTLKIQPAKLEDSAVYLCASSSSPRGLANSYEQYFGPGTRLTVT.

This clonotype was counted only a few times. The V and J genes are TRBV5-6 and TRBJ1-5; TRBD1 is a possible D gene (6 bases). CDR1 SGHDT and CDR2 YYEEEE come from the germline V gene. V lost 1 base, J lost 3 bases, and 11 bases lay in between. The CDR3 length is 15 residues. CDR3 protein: CASSLWGALNQPQHF. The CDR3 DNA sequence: TGTGCCAGCAGCTTGTGGGGGGCCCTCAATCAGCCCCAGCATTTT.